Shown below are 20 T cell receptor beta chains from a single sample sequenced in a study of cytomegalovirus exposure and HLA in healthy donors. The protocol was immunoSEQ multiplex PCR, while the TCRdb copy is restricted to in-frame clones and leaves out a portion. The sample has over 150,000 clones, approximately 86% seen once; the top ten hold around 22%. The sample consisted of PBMCs. These receptors were collected from a man aged 18 to 29 in good health and CMV-seropositive.

V is TRBV2 and J is TRBJ1-1, with 9 bases fitting TRBD1. The CDR3 is made up of 13 amino acids. Trimming cost V 7 bases and J 5 bases; bases outside gene matches: 5. In germline, CDR1 is SNHLY, CDR2 FYNNEI. CDR3 residues: CASKDRGGTEAFF. The CDR3 DNA reads TGTGCCAGCAAGGACAGGGGAGGGACTGAAGCTTTCTTT.

This clone is a singleton in its sample. V and J are TRBV6-5 and TRBJ1-4, with unresolved D. The CDR3 consists of 13 residues. V lost 2 bases and J lost 7, with 8 bases in between. Germline V lookup: CDR1 MNHEY, CDR2 SVGAGI. The CDR3, as DNA: TGTGCCAGCAGTTACGGCAGGTTTGAAAAACTGTTTTTT. Translating it yields CASSYGRFEKLFF.

The CDR3 nucleotides read TGTGCCAGCAGCTCGACTAGCGCTAACTACGAGCAGTACTTC. Amino acid sequence: CASSSTSANYEQYF. The rearrangement links TRBV7-2 to TRBJ2-7; 8 nucleotides align to TRBD2. CDR1 and CDR2 (germline): SGHTA, FQGNSA. The V gene end was trimmed by 4 bases and the J gene end by 3 bases; junction bases not matched to a gene: 5. This CDR3 contains 14 residues.

V and J are TRBV19 and TRBJ2-2; D unclear. This CDR3 has 15 amino acids. Germline V gene data show CDR1 as LNHDA and CDR2 as SQIVND (reference sequence). V was cut by 7 bases and J by 6 bases, with 18 bases left in between. In DNA form, the CDR3 reads TGTGCCAGTACTGGAGTGACCTTAGCCCCCGGGGAGCTGTTTTTT. Protein product: CASTGVTLAPGELFF.

The rearrangement uses TRBV6-1 and TRBJ2-1; 10 bases are shared with TRBD2. The V gene's germline CDR1 is MNHNS and CDR2 SASEGT. There are 16 residues in the CDR3. After removal of 1 base from V and 5 bases from J, the junction contained 5 bases not matched to a gene. The CDR3 DNA sequence: TGTGCCAGCAGTGAAGAGGTAGCGGGGGGCGACAATGAGCAGTTCTTC. It is translated as CASSEEVAGGDNEQFF.

This clone was seen a few times. A much bigger clone sits one base away, suggesting this may be a read error. This chain links TRBV13 with TRBJ2-7; a weak D match, TRBD2 (5 bases). The CDR3 length is 11 residues. Per the germline V gene, CDR1 is PRHDT and CDR2 is FYEKMQ (reference sequence). V lost 2 bases and J 6 bases, leaving 5 bases between the germline ends. The CDR3 DNA sequence: TGTGCCAGCAGCTTACGGGGCGAGCAGTACTTC. This gives the protein CASSLRGEQYF. Full variable domain (rest looked up from reference TRBV13 and TRBJ2-7): AAGVIQSPRHLIKEKRETATLKCYPIPRHDTVYWYQQGPGQDPQFLISFYEKMQSDKGSIPDRFSAQQFSDYHSELNMSSLELGDSALYFCASSLRGEQYFGPGTRLTVT.

This clone turned up a few times. The CDR3 nucleotides read TGTGCCAGCGGTACAGGTCTAAGTCAGCCCCAGCATTTT. Protein sequence: CASGTGLSQPQHF. This chain joins TRBV7-6 and TRBJ1-5, with D possibly TRBD1 on 5 matching bases. The CDR3 totals 13 residues. V lost 8 bases and J 6 bases, leaving 14 bases between the germline ends. Looked up from germline, CDR1 is SGHVS and CDR2 is FNYEAQ.

The chain joins TRBV21-1 to TRBJ1-5; no check of the table's D call, TRBD1, against the DNA was made. TRBV21-1 is recorded as a pseudogene. CDR3 length: 15 residues. The CDR3 reads CASRTTGVDNQPQHF. The CDR3 DNA sequence: TGTGCCAGCAGGACGACAGGAGTTGACAATCAGCCCCAGCATTTT.

J is TRBJ2-7 and V is TRBV7-9, with D tentatively TRBD1 (6 bases). Per the germline V gene, CDR1 is SEHNR and CDR2 is FQNEAQ (reference sequence). The CDR3 loop spans 12 amino acids. Between the trimmed V and J ends, which lost 2 bases and 7 bases, there was a span of 9 bases. CDR3 sequence (DNA): TGTGCCAGCAGCTTACAGAGGGGGGAGCAGTACTTC. This translates into CASSLQRGEQYF.

The chain uses TRBV5-1 and TRBJ2-7; the D gene is possibly TRBD1 (6 bases). This CDR3 contains 12 residues. CDR1 and CDR2 (germline): SGHRS, YFSETQ. V was trimmed by 5 bases and J by 6 bases, leaving 12 bases between them. CDR3 sequence reads: CASRTGAGEQYF. In DNA, the CDR3 is TGCGCCAGCAGGACAGGCGCCGGCGAGCAGTACTTC.

CDR3 loop: CSVLETSNRGAYEQYF. In nucleotides, the CDR3 is TGCAGCGTTCTCGAAACATCAAACAGGGGAGCCTACGAGCAGTACTTC. The V gene is TRBV29-1, the J gene TRBJ2-7; TRBD1 aligns across 7 bases. The junction had 15 bases not matched to a gene; V was cut back by 5 bases and J by 2 bases. The CDR3 loop spans 16 amino acids. Looked up from germline, CDR1 is SQVTM and CDR2 is ANQGSEA.

V gene TRBV18 combines with J gene TRBJ2-5, with D uncertain. V was pared by 6 bases and J by 0 bases, with 5 bases between. The CDR3 loop spans 12 amino acids. Germline V CDR1 and CDR2: KGHSH, LQKENI. The chain's CDR3 is CASSTYQETQYF. The CDR3 nucleotides are TGTGCCAGCTCGACATACCAAGAGACCCAGTACTTC.

The rearrangement links TRBV9 to TRBJ1-1; the D gene is possibly TRBD1 (6 bases). V lost 0 bases and J 3 bases, leaving 12 bases between the germline ends. The CDR3 length is 15 residues. CDR1 SGDLS and CDR2 YYNGEE come from the germline V gene. CDR3 DNA sequence: TGTGCCAGCAGCGTAGTTTCGGGGGGGCACACTGAAGCTTTCTTT. Amino acid sequence: CASSVVSGGHTEAFF.

The V call is TRBV27, the J call TRBJ2-1; TRBD1 matches 8 bases. The CDR3 loop spans 13 amino acids. Germline V gives CDR1 MNHEY, CDR2 SMNVEV (reference sequence). V dropped 6 bases and J dropped 9; count of bases not matched to a gene: 7. CDR3 nucleotide sequence: TGTGCCAGCAGGACACGACAGGGGAGTGAGCAGTTCTTC. Translated: CASRTRQGSEQFF.

This clone turned up a few times. The rearrangement uses TRBV4-3 and TRBJ1-6; D uncertain. Trimming left V 0 bases short and J 6 bases short, with 3 bases between. Germline V gene sequence: CDR1 LGHNA, CDR2 YSLEER. The CDR3 sequence is 13 residues long. CDR3 region: CASSQERNSPLHF. In nucleotides, the CDR3 is TGCGCCAGCAGCCAAGAGCGTAATTCACCCCTCCACTTT.

The rearrangement joins TRBV5-5 to TRBJ2-7; TRBD2 is a possible D gene (6 bases). V was shortened by 0 bases and J by 3 bases, with 13 bases between the two germline ends. The CDR3 runs 15 residues. Looked up from germline, CDR1 is SGHKS and CDR2 is YYEKEE (reference sequence). CDR3 bases: TGTGCCAGCAGCTTGGGGGTAGGCGGGGTCTACGAGCAGTACTTC. Translated: CASSLGVGGVYEQYF.

The genes are TRBV4-3 and TRBJ2-7; TRBD2 aligns across 8 bases. There are 15 residues in the CDR3. V lost 1 base to trimming and J lost 3 bases; unmatched junction nucleotides: 5. Germline loops: CDR1 LGHNA, CDR2 YSLEER. The CDR3 nucleotides read TGCGCCAGCAGCCAAGCGGGAGGGCCGTTCTACGAGCAGTACTTC. Its translation: CASSQAGGPFYEQYF.

The chain couples TRBV6-6 to TRBJ1-1, with TRBD1 as a possible D gene (5 bases). Germline CDR1 is MNHNY and CDR2 is SVGAGI (reference sequence). V shed 6 bases and J shed 6 bases, with 14 bases lying between them. The CDR3 covers 13 residues. The CDR3: CASSYGGVPEAFF. The CDR3 coding sequence is TGTGCCAGCAGCTACGGGGGGGTTCCTGAAGCTTTCTTT.

The chain joins TRBV11-2 to TRBJ1-2; D remains ambiguous. CDR3 length: 14 residues. V lost 4 bases to trimming and J lost 2 bases, with 11 bases between them. In germline, CDR1 is SGHAT, CDR2 FQNNGV. In DNA form, the CDR3 reads TGTGCCAGCAGCTCCGGGGTCCGGAACTATGGCTACACCTTC. Translation gives CASSSGVRNYGYTF.

The V gene is TRBV19, the J gene TRBJ2-3; D not certain. Trimming shortened V by 4 bases and J by 0 bases, and 5 bases separated the two germline ends. The CDR3 loop spans 13 amino acids. Germline CDR1 LNHDA, CDR2 SQIVND (reference sequence). The CDR3 bases are TGTGCCAGTAGTACGTCTAGCACAGATACGCAGTATTTT. The encoded protein is CASSTSSTDTQYF.